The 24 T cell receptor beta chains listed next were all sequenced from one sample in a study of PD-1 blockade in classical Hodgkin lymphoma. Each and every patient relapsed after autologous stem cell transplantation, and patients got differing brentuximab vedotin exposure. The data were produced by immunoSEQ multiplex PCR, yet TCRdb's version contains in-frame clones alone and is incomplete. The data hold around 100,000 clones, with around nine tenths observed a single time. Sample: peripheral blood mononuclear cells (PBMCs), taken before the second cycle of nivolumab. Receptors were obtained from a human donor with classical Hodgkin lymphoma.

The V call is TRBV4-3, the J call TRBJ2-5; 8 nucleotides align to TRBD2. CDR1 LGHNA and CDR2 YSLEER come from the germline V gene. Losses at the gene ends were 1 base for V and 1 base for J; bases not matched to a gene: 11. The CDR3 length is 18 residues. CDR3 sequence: CASSQAGGGTPTQETQYF. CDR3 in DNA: TGCGCCAGCAGCCAAGCGGGCGGGGGGACACCGACCCAAGAGACCCAGTACTTC.

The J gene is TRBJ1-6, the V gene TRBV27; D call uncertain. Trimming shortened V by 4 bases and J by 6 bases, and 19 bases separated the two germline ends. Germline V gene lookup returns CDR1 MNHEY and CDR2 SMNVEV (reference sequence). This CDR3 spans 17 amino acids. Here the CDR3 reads CASSSPDKPRPNSPLHF. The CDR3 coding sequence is TGTGCCAGCAGTTCCCCCGACAAGCCCAGACCTAATTCACCCCTCCACTTT.

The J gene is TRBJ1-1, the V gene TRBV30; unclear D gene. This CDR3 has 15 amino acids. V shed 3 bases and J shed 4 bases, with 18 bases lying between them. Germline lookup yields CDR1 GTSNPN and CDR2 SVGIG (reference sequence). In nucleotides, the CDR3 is TGTGCCTGGAGCGGCGGACGGGGTTGGACCACTGAAGCTTTCTTT. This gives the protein CAWSGGRGWTTEAFF.

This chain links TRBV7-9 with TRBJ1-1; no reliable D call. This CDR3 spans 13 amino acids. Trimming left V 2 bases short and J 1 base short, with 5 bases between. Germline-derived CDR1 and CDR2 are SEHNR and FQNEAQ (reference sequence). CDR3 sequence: CASSLRENTEAFF. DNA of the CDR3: TGTGCCAGCAGCTTACGGGAGAACACTGAAGCTTTCTTT.

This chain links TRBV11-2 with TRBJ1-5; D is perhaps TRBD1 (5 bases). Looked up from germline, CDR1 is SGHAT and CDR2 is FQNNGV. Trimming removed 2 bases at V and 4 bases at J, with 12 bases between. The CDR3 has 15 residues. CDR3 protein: CASSLYGGMNQPQHF. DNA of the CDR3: TGTGCCAGCAGCTTATATGGGGGGATGAATCAGCCCCAGCATTTT.

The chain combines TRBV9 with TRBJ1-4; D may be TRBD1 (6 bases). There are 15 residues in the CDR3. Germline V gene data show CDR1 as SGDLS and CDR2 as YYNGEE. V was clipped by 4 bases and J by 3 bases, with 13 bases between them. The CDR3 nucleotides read TGTGCCAGCAGCACAGGGCCTGAGGCTAATGAAAAACTGTTTTTT. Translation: CASSTGPEANEKLFF.

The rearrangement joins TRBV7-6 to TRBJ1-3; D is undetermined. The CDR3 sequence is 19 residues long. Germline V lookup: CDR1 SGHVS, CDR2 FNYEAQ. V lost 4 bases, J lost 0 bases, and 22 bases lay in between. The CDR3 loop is CASSSPREKIGISGNTIYF. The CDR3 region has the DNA TGTGCCAGCAGCTCACCCCGAGAAAAAATCGGGATCTCTGGAAACACCATATATTTT.

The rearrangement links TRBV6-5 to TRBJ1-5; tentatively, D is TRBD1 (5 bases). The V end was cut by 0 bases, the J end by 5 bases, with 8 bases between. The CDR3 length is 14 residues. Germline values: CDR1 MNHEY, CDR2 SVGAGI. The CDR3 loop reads CASSYSGLHQPQHF. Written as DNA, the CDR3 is TGTGCCAGCAGTTACTCGGGACTACATCAGCCCCAGCATTTT.

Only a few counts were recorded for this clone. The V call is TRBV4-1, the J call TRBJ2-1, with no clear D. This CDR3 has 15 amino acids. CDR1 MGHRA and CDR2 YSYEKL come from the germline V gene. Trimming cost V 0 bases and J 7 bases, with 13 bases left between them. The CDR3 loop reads CASSQDGLDTNEQFF. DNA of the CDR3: TGCGCCAGCAGCCAAGATGGCCTAGACACGAATGAGCAGTTCTTC.

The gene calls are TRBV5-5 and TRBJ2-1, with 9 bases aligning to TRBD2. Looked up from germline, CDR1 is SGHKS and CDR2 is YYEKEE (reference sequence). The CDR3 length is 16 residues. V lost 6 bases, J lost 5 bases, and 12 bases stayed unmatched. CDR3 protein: CASTIEAGGTNNEQFF. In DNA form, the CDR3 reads TGTGCCAGCACAATTGAAGCGGGGGGCACGAACAATGAGCAGTTCTTC.

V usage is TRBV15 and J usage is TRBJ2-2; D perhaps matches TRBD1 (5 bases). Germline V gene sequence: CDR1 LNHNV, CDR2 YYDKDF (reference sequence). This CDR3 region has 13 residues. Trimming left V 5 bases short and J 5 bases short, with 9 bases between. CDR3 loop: CATSPGYTGELFF. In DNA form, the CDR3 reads TGTGCCACCAGCCCAGGGTATACCGGGGAGCTGTTTTTT.

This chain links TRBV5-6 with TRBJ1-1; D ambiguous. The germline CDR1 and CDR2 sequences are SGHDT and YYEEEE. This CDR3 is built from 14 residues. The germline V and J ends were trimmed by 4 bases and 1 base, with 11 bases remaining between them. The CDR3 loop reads CASSKGSGNTEAFF. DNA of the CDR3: TGTGCCAGCAGCAAAGGTTCGGGGAACACTGAAGCTTTCTTT. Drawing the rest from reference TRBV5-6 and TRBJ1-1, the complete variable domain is DAGVTQSPTHLIKTRGQQVTLRCSPKSGHDTVSWYQQALGQGPQFIFQYYEEEERQRGNFPDRFSGHQFPNYSSELNVNALLLGDSALYLCASSKGSGNTEAFFGQGTRLTVV.

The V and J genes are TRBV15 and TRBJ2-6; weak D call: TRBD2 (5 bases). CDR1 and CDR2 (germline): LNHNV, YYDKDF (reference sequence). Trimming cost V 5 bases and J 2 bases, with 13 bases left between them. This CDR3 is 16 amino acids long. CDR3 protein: CATSSSLGTGANVLTF. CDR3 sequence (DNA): TGTGCCACCAGCTCATCGCTCGGGACTGGGGCCAACGTCCTGACTTTC.

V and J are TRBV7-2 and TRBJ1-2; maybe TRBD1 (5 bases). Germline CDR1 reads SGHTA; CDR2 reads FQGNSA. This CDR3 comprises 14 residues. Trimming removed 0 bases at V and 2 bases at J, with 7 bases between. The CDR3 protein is CASSLAPGNYGYTF. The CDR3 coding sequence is TGTGCCAGCAGCTTAGCTCCAGGGAACTATGGCTACACCTTC.

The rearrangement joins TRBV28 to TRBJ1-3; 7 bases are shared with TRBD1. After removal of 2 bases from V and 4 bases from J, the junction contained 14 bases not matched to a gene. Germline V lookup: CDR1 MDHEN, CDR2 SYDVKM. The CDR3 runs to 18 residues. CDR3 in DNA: TGTGCCAGCAGTTTACACGACAGGGCGAAGGTTGAAGGAAACACCATATATTTT. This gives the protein CASSLHDRAKVEGNTIYF.

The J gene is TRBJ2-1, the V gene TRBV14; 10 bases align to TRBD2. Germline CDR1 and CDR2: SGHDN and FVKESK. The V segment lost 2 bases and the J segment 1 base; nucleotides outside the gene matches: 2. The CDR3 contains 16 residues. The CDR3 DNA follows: TGTGCCAGCAGCCAACCTAGCGGGGGATCCTACAATGAGCAGTTCTTC. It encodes CASSQPSGGSYNEQFF.

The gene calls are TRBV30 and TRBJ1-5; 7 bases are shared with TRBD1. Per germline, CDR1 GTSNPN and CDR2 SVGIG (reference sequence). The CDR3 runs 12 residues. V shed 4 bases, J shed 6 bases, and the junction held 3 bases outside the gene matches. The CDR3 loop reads CAWTTGAQPQHF. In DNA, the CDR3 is TGTGCCTGGACTACAGGGGCTCAGCCCCAGCATTTT.

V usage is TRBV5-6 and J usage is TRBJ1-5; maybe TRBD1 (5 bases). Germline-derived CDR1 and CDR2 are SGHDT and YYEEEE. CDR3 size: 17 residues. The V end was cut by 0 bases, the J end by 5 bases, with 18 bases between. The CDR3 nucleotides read TGTGCCAGCAGCTTGGGGTCTTGGTATCGGGGGGATCAGCCCCAGCATTTT. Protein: CASSLGSWYRGDQPQHF.

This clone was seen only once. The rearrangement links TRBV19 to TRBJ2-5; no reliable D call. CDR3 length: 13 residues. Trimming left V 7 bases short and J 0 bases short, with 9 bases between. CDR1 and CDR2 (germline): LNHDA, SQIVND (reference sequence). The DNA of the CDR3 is TGTGCCAGTATATCGAGCAACCAAGAGACCCAGTACTTC. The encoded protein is CASISSNQETQYF.

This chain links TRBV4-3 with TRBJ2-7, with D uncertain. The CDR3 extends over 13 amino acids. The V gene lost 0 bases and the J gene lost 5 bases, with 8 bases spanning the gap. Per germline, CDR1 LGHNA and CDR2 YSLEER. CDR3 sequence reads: CASSQDLRDEQYF. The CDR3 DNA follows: TGCGCCAGCAGCCAAGATCTTAGGGACGAGCAGTACTTC.

In DNA, the CDR3 is TGTGCCAGCAGACCCGGGGAGGGGTGGCTCACTGAAGCTTTCTTT. As protein: CASRPGEGWLTEAFF. The J gene is TRBJ1-1, the V gene TRBV5-4, with TRBD1 as a possible D gene (5 bases). V gave up 5 bases and J gave up 4 bases, with 18 bases separating them. Per the germline V gene, CDR1 is SGHNT and CDR2 is YYREEE (reference sequence). There are 15 residues in the CDR3. The variable domain in full, completed from reference TRBV5-4 and TRBJ1-1, reads ETGVTQSPTHLIKTRGQQVTLRCSSQSGHNTVSWYQQALGQGPQFIFQYYREEENGRGNFPPRFSGLQFPNYSSELNVNALELDDSALYLCASRPGEGWLTEAFFGQGTRLTVV.

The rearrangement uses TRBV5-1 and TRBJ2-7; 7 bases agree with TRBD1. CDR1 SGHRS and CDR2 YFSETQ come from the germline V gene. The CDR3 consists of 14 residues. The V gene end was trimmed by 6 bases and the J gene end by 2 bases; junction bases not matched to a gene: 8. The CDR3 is CASTRRQGPYEQYF. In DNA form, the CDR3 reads TGCGCCAGCACCCGCCGACAGGGACCCTACGAGCAGTACTTC.

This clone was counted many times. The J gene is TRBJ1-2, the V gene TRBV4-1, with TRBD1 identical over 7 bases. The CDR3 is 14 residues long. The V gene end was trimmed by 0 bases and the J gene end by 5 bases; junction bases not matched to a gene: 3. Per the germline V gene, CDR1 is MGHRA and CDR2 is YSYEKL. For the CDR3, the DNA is TGCGCCAGCAGCCAAGATAACAGGGGTTATGGCTACACCTTC. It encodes CASSQDNRGYGYTF.

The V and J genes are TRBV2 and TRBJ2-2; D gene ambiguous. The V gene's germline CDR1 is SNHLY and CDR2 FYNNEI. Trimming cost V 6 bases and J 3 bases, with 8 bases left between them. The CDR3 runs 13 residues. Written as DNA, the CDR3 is TGTGCCAGCAGGGTTTGGGACACCGGGGAGCTGTTTTTT. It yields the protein CASRVWDTGELFF.